This is a list of T cell receptor beta chains from one sample in a study of blood T cell repertoires in COVID-19. Here immunoSEQ multiplex PCR was the method, and the copy in TCRdb shows in-frame clones only, minus some. The profile shows 350,000 to 450,000 clones, approximately 93% of them singletons. Sequencing input: PBMCs or T cells enriched from blood (not recorded which). Receptor source: a woman aged 40 to 50 who had been exposed to COVID-19. CDR3s include the opening cysteine and the closing phenylalanine or tryptophan. Fields, in order: clone size, D gene, J gene, V gene, CDR3 DNA, CDR3 protein. D genes are given only for firm matches. The listing skips clone size in some rows; elsewhere it reads once, few, many or a size class.

>NA|TRBD1|TRBJ1-2|TRBV11-1
TGTGCCAGCAGCCACCCGCAGGGGGCTAACTATGGCTACACCTTC
CASSHPQGANYGYTF
>NA|NA|TRBJ1-1|TRBV5-4
TGTGCCAGCAGCTTTGGAGGAACATTCGACACTGAAGCTTTCTTT
CASSFGGTFDTEAFF
>NA|TRBD1|TRBJ1-5|TRBV19
TGTGCCAGTAGTTCCCCCAGGGGGCACGGTCAGCCCCAGCATTTT
CASSSPRGHGQPQHF
>once|TRBD1|TRBJ1-2|TRBV7-2
TGTGCCAGCAGCTTAGGGGGGGACAGGGTTGCCTCTGGCTACACCTTC
CASSLGGDRVASGYTF
>NA|TRBD1|TRBJ1-5|TRBV19
TGTGCCAGTAGTATAAGGGACAGGGGGCTTGGTCAGCCCCAGCATTTT
CASSIRDRGLGQPQHF
>NA|NA|TRBJ1-3|TRBV30
TGTGCCTGGAGACCGACAGGAAACACCATATATTTT
CAWRPTGNTIYF
>NA|NA|TRBJ1-6|TRBV19
TGTGCCAGTAGGAGGGCTAATAATTCACCCCTCCACTTT
CASRRANNSPLHF
>NA|TRBD2|TRBJ2-1|TRBV6-5
TGTGCCAGCAGGGGGACTAGCCGCAACAATGAGCAGTTCTTC
CASRGTSRNNEQFF
>once|TRBD1|TRBJ1-2|TRBV30
TGTGCCTGGGCCGGACAGGGGGGAGGAAAAGGCTACACCTTC
CAWAGQGGGKGYTF
>NA|TRBD1|TRBJ1-1|TRBV7-9
TGTGCCAGCAGCTTGGACAGGGCTGAAGCTTTCTTT
CASSLDRAEAFF
>NA|TRBD1|TRBJ2-7|TRBV2
TGTGCCAGCGGACCCTTGGGGACAGGGGAAGAGCAGTACTTC
CASGPLGTGEEQYF
>NA|TRBD1|TRBJ1-2|TRBV9
TGTGCCAGCAGCCCGAGGACAGGGGGCTCCCGGGCCTTCTATGGCTACACCTTC
CASSPRTGGSRAFYGYTF
>NA|NA|TRBJ1-3|TRBV10-2
TGCGCCAGCAGTGACTCAGACACCATATATTTT
CASSDSDTIYF
>NA|TRBD2|TRBJ2-3|TRBV11-1
TGTGCCAGCAGCGTGGGACTAGCGGGGGGGATAGATACGCAGTATTTT
CASSVGLAGGIDTQYF
>NA|NA|TRBJ2-7|TRBV5-4
TGTGCCAGCAGCTTGGTAGAGTCCTACGAGCAGTACTTC
CASSLVESYEQYF
>NA|NA|TRBJ1-1|TRBV27
TGTGCCAGCAGTAATCGGGGAGGGATGAACACTGAAGCTTTCTTT
CASSNRGGMNTEAFF
>NA|NA|TRBJ1-2|TRBV7-8
TGTGCCAGCAGCTCAACACGAAGACCACAGGGACGGGCTGGCTACACCTTC
CASSSTRRPQGRAGYTF
>NA|NA|TRBJ1-6|TRBV21-1
TGTGCCAGCACGCCCCCGGGACAGGATTTCTCCTATAATTCACCCCTCCACTTT
CASTPPGQDFSYNSPLHF
>NA|NA|TRBJ1-6|TRBV7-2
TGTGCCAGCAGCATAACCAGCTATAATTCACCCCTCCACTTT
CASSITSYNSPLHF
>once|NA|TRBJ2-5|TRBV5-1
TGCGCCAGCAGCTTATACCCGAGGGGGGGCCCGGAGACCCAGTACTTC
CASSLYPRGGPETQYF